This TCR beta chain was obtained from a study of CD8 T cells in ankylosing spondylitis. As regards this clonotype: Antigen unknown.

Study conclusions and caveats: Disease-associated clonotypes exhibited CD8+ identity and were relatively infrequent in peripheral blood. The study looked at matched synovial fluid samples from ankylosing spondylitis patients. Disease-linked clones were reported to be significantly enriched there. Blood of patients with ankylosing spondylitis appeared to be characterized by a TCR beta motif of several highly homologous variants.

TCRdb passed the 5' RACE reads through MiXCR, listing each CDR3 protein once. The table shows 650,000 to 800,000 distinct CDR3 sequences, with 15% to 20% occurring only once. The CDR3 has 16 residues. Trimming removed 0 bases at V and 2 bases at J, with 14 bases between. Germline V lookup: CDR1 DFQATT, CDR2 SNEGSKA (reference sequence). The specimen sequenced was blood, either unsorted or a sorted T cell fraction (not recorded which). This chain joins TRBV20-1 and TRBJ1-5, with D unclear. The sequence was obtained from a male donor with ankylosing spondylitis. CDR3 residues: CSARDAASSGNQPQHF. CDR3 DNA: TGCAGTGCTAGAGATGCGGCCAGTTCGGGCAATCAGCCCCAGCATTTT.